The present entry profiles one TCR beta chain with its context. Germline values: CDR1 SGHAT, CDR2 FQNNGV. The CDR3 spans 15 residues. V was shortened by 5 bases and J by 1 base, with 9 bases between the two germline ends. Using immunoSEQ multiplex PCR, the repertoire was profiled, and TCRdb retains in-frame clones only, with some absent. The data contain tens of thousands of clones, 70% to 90% of them singletons. The sample originates from a study of T cell responses to AZD1222 COVID-19 vaccine. Sequences were derived from peripheral blood, sampled 28 days after the second AZD1222 dose. The V call is TRBV11-2, the J call TRBJ1-6; TRBD1 might be the D (5 bases). This TCR was sampled from an adult who received the AZD1222 COVID-19 vaccine. The CDR3 DNA reads TGTGCCAGCAGCCCGCAGGGATCCTATAATTCACCCCTCCACTTT. It encodes CASSPQGSYNSPLHF.